This T cell receptor (beta chain) was recorded in a study of T cells after yellow fever vaccination. Looking at the study overall: When fractions had low cell numbers, they were prepared with SMART-Seq v4 Ultra Low Input.

TCRdb reanalysed the 5' RACE reads using MiXCR and keeps one entry per CDR3 protein. The repertoire has some 320,000 distinct CDR3 sequences, about 10% of them found once; the top ten carry about 3.5%. V shed 1 base and J shed 7 bases, with 13 bases lying between them. The CDR3 loop spans 14 amino acids. Germline lookup yields CDR1 SGHVS and CDR2 FQNEAQ. This specimen was CD4+ T cells sorted from PBMCs, taken 5 days after the yellow fever booster vaccination. The rearrangement links TRBV7-8 to TRBJ2-5, with D perhaps matching TRBD2 (5 bases). This clonotype was obtained from a man younger than 35 who received the YFV17D yellow fever vaccine. Here the CDR3 DNA reads TGTGCCAGCAGCTTAGATCAGGCGGCGGGGACCCAGTACTTC. Encoded protein: CASSLDQAAGTQYF.